Presented here are 31 T cell receptor beta chains from one specimen sequenced in a study of spatial heterogeneity in lung cancer. MiXCR, applied by TCRdb to the 5' RACE reads, yields one record per CDR3 protein. In the table there are more than 9,500 distinct CDR3 sequences, approximately 6.2% of which are singletons. As for time point: sample taken at primary tumor resection. Tumor, nontumor lung or frozen PBMC supplied whole RNA that was sequenced unsorted. Specimen: normal lung tissue next to the tumor, collected at surgery. These receptor sequences come from a male donor with early-stage non-small cell lung cancer.

In its sample, this clonotype ranks as medium-sized (0.01 to 0.1%). DNA for the CDR3: TGTGCCAGCAGTAGGGGGTTAAACCTAGCCAAAAACATTCAGTACTTC. Protein product: CASSRGLNLAKNIQYF. The chain is built from TRBV12-3 or TRBV12-4 and TRBJ2-4, with D tentatively TRBD1 (6 bases). Between the trimmed V and J ends, which lost 5 bases and 0 bases, there was a span of 14 bases. This CDR3 region has 16 residues.

This clonotype was observed many times. This sequence joins TRBV6-1 and TRBJ1-5, with 10 bases identical to TRBD1. This CDR3 has 15 amino acids. The germline CDR1 and CDR2 sequences are MNHNS and SASEGT. J was trimmed by 4 bases and V by 4 bases; bases with no gene match: 4. Here the CDR3 reads CASSVDRGLNQPQHF. CDR3 DNA sequence: TGTGCCAGCAGTGTAGACAGGGGGCTGAATCAGCCCCAGCATTTT.

The table lists this clonotype with many counts. J is TRBJ2-2 and V is TRBV20-1; D gene uncertain. With 0 bases removed from V and 4 bases from J, the gap between germline ends came to 12 bases. CDR3 length equals 15 residues. Germline-derived CDR1 and CDR2 are DFQATT and SNEGSKA (reference sequence). The CDR3 here is CSARDMGRATGELFF. Here the CDR3 DNA reads TGCAGTGCTAGAGATATGGGTCGGGCCACCGGGGAGCTGTTTTTT.

This clonotype was seen ten or more times. The V call is TRBV5-1, the J call TRBJ2-1; 12 bases line up with TRBD2. The CDR3 consists of 15 residues. J gave up 6 bases and V 4 bases, and 5 bases lay outside the gene matches. In germline, CDR1 is SGHRS, CDR2 YFSETQ. CDR3 protein: CASSLTSGRLNEQFF. The CDR3 nucleotides are TGCGCCAGCAGCCTCACTAGCGGGAGGCTCAATGAGCAGTTCTTC.

This clonotype counts as medium-sized. J is TRBJ2-2 and V is TRBV5-1, with D perhaps TRBD2 (5 bases). This CDR3 contains 16 residues. Germline V lookup: CDR1 SGHRS, CDR2 YFSETQ. The V end was cut by 4 bases, the J end by 0 bases, with 13 bases between. The CDR3 sequence: CASSLSRVANTGELFF. CDR3 nucleotides: TGCGCCAGCAGCCTGTCGCGGGTAGCGAACACCGGGGAGCTGTTTTTT.

This clonotype was recorded at least ten times. CDR3 sequence: CSVQPYRGGGELFF. In DNA, the CDR3 is TGCAGCGTCCAACCTTACAGGGGCGGCGGGGAGCTGTTTTTT. This sequence joins TRBV29-1 and TRBJ2-2, with 7 bases lining up with TRBD1. This CDR3 contains 14 residues. Trimming took 6 bases from V and 7 from J; bases not matched to a gene: 11. CDR1 is SQVTM and CDR2 is ANQGSEA in the germline V gene.

This clonotype appeared many times. V is TRBV20-1 and J is TRBJ2-3; 11 bases align to TRBD2. With V trimmed by 0 bases and J by 5 bases, 4 bases remained unmatched. In germline, CDR1 is DFQATT, CDR2 SNEGSKA (reference sequence). CDR3 size: 15 residues. The CDR3 nucleotides read TGCAGTGCTAGAGATAGCGGGAGGGCCCAAGATACGCAGTATTTT. This codes for CSARDSGRAQDTQYF.

This clonotype was recorded a few times. The chain links TRBV3-1 to TRBJ2-3, with no clear D. Trimming cost V 6 bases and J 2 bases, with 18 bases left between them. Germline V gives CDR1 LGHDT, CDR2 YNNKEL (reference sequence). The CDR3 is made up of 16 amino acids. The CDR3 coding sequence is TGTGCCAGCAGTCCCGGGCCCTACAAAAACACAGATACGCAGTATTTT. Amino acids: CASSPGPYKNTDTQYF.

At least ten counts were recorded for this clonotype. The chain links TRBV5-4 to TRBJ2-1; a weak D match, TRBD2 (7 bases). The V gene lost 3 bases and the J gene lost 5 bases, with 18 bases spanning the gap. The CDR3 is 16 amino acids. Germline V gene data show CDR1 as SGHNT and CDR2 as YYREEE (reference sequence). The DNA for the CDR3 is TGTGCCAGCAGCTCCCGGGGGGAGCGGGACAACAATGAGCAGTTCTTC. It yields the protein CASSSRGERDNNEQFF.

This clonotype was recorded at least ten times. V and J are TRBV27 and TRBJ2-5; TRBD2 is a possible D gene (6 bases). The germline V and J ends were trimmed by 5 bases and 5 bases, with 18 bases remaining between them. The germline gives CDR1 MNHEY, CDR2 SMNVEV (reference sequence). This CDR3 is 15 amino acids long. The CDR3 spells CASSGGRGTYETQYF. As DNA, the CDR3 is TGTGCCAGCAGTGGGGGACGGGGGACGTACGAGACCCAGTACTTC.

This clonotype was counted ten times or more. The rearrangement uses TRBV7-2 and TRBJ2-3; D is ambiguous. V was shortened by 1 base and J by 0 bases, with 8 bases between the two germline ends. The CDR3 loop spans 15 amino acids. Germline loops: CDR1 SGHTA, CDR2 FQGNSA. The CDR3 DNA follows: TGTGCCAGCAGCTTAGTGTTATGGAGCACAGATACGCAGTATTTT. It translates to CASSLVLWSTDTQYF.

This clonotype is labeled as medium-sized. V gene TRBV20-1 combines with J gene TRBJ2-3; D is unresolved. The CDR3 is 15 residues long. V lost 5 bases, J lost 4 bases, and 19 bases lay in between. Germline V CDR1 and CDR2: DFQATT, SNEGSKA (reference sequence). DNA of the CDR3: TGCAGTGCTTTGGGATACACTCCGGCCCCAGATACGCAGTATTTT. Translated, it gives CSALGYTPAPDTQYF.

This clonotype was seen many times. The chain couples TRBV2 to TRBJ1-2; 7 positions agree with TRBD1. The ends lost 5 bases at V and 8 bases at J; junction bases unmatched: 14. Germline V gene data show CDR1 as SNHLY and CDR2 as FYNNEI. There are 15 residues in the CDR3. CDR3 coding DNA: TGTGCCAGCAGTCCCACCGACAGGGCCCGGCGGGGCTACACCTTC. Encoded protein: CASSPTDRARRGYTF.

This clonotype is deemed medium-sized. V usage is TRBV12-3 or TRBV12-4 and J usage is TRBJ2-1; tentatively, D is TRBD1 or TRBD2 (5 bases each). V lost 7 bases and J lost 6, with 10 bases in between. This CDR3 comprises 12 residues. CDR3 in amino acids: CASNSGTNEQFF. CDR3 bases: TGTGCCAGCAATTCGGGGACCAATGAGCAGTTCTTC.

This clonotype was seen at least ten times. In DNA, the CDR3 is TGTGCCAGCAGCCGTGGGCCCGGGACTAGCGGAAATGAGCAGTTCTTC. As protein: CASSRGPGTSGNEQFF. The chain recombines TRBV3-1 with TRBJ2-1; 11 nucleotides align to TRBD2. V was clipped by 4 bases and J by 7 bases; unmatched bases: 9. CDR1 is LGHDT and CDR2 is YNNKEL in the germline V gene (reference sequence). The CDR3 loop spans 16 amino acids.

The rearrangement links TRBV12-3 or TRBV12-4 to TRBJ1-1; maybe TRBD1 (5 bases). The CDR3 has 13 amino acids. V was pared by 1 base and J by 3 bases, with 6 bases between. In nucleotides, the CDR3 is TGTGCCAGCAGTTTAGGGGGGGACACTGAAGCTTTCTTT. This encodes CASSLGGDTEAFF.

This clonotype appeared many times. V is TRBV19 and J is TRBJ2-6; no firm D call. Germline CDR1 reads LNHDA; CDR2 reads SQIVND (reference sequence). This CDR3 has 15 amino acids. V gave up 1 base and J gave up 0 bases, with 4 bases separating them. CDR3 in amino acids: CASSIGNSGANVLTF. Here the CDR3 DNA reads TGTGCCAGTAGTATAGGGAACTCTGGGGCCAACGTCCTGACTTTC.

This clonotype is medium-sized by share. The chain couples TRBV10-2 to TRBJ2-7; D is ambiguous. From germline, CDR1 is WSHSY and CDR2 SAAADI. Trimming took off 0 bases at V and 0 bases at J, with 9 bases between the two ends. There are 15 residues in the CDR3. The CDR3, as DNA: TGCGCCAGCAGTGAGTCGGCTGGCAGCTCCTACGAGCAGTACTTC. It is translated as CASSESAGSSYEQYF.

This clonotype was detected ten times or more. The CDR3 is CASSDDSSSNTQYF. CDR3 DNA: TGTGCCAGCAGTGATGACAGCTCCTCAAATACGCAGTATTTT. The genes are TRBV7-9 and TRBJ2-3; perhaps TRBD1 as D (5 bases). V lost 6 bases, J lost 7 bases, and 17 bases lay in between. The CDR3 is 14 residues long. Germline CDR1 SEHNR, CDR2 FQNEAQ (reference sequence). The entire variable domain, with the rest obtained from reference TRBV7-9 and TRBJ2-3, is as follows: DTGVSQNPRHKITKRGQNVTFRCDPISEHNRLYWYRQTLGQGPEFLTYFQNEAQLEKSRLLSDRFSAERPKGSFSTLEIQRTEQGDSAMYLCASSDDSSSNTQYFGPGTRLTVL.

This clonotype was observed many times. The V gene is TRBV6-5, the J gene TRBJ2-2; D possibly corresponds to TRBD2 (6 bases). Per the germline V gene, CDR1 is MNHEY and CDR2 is SVGAGI. The CDR3 consists of 16 residues. Trimming cost V 2 bases and J 5 bases, with 15 bases left between them. CDR3 region: CASSYVWDSPTGELFF. The CDR3 DNA is TGTGCCAGCAGTTACGTCTGGGACTCCCCGACCGGGGAGCTGTTTTTT.

This clonotype appeared many times. The chain joins TRBV7-2 to TRBJ1-6; D is uncertain. The germline CDR1 and CDR2 sequences are SGHTA and FQGNSA. Between the trimmed V and J ends, which lost 6 bases and 7 bases, there was a span of 16 bases. The CDR3 is 15 amino acids. This CDR3 is CASSREGPSNSPLHF. In DNA, the CDR3 is TGTGCCAGCAGTCGCGAAGGACCCTCCAATTCACCCCTCCACTTT. Variable domain in full (rest from reference TRBV7-2 and TRBJ1-6): GAGVSQSPSNKVTEKGKDVELRCDPISGHTALYWYRQSLGQGLEFLIYFQGNSAPDKSGLPSDRFSAERTGGSVSTLTIQRTQQEDSAVYLCASSREGPSNSPLHFGNGTRLTVT.

This clonotype showed up many times. The rearrangement uses TRBV29-1 and TRBJ2-1; D is uncertain. CDR3 length equals 12 residues. V was pared by 2 bases and J by 9 bases, with 11 bases between. The germline gives CDR1 SQVTM, CDR2 ANQGSEA. CDR3 sequence reads: CSVETVQTEQFF. CDR3 DNA sequence: TGCAGCGTTGAAACAGTACAGACTGAGCAGTTCTTC.

The chain combines TRBV3-1 with TRBJ1-1; D not certain. This CDR3 is built from 14 residues. V lost 1 base and J 0 bases, leaving 6 bases between the germline ends. In germline, CDR1 is LGHDT, CDR2 YNNKEL (reference sequence). Here the CDR3 reads CASSQGTMNTEAFF. CDR3 sequence (DNA): TGTGCCAGCAGCCAAGGGACTATGAACACTGAAGCTTTCTTT.

The table lists this clonotype with many counts. The chain couples TRBV7-6 to TRBJ2-2; the D is unclear. CDR1 is SGHVS, CDR2 FNYEAQ, per germline. The V gene lost 3 bases and the J gene lost 5 bases, with 10 bases spanning the gap. CDR3 length equals 14 residues. Written as DNA, the CDR3 is TGTGCCAGCAGCTTGGGGTCCGGGACCGGGGAGCTGTTTTTT. Amino acid sequence: CASSLGSGTGELFF.

This clonotype was detected ten times or more. The chain combines TRBV30 with TRBJ1-4; D gene uncertain. The germline V gene has CDR1 GTSNPN and CDR2 SVGIG (reference sequence). The CDR3 consists of 15 residues. V was trimmed by 2 bases and J by 10 bases, leaving 20 bases between them. The CDR3 sequence: CAWSLRPRMGGKLFF. In nucleotides, the CDR3 is TGTGCCTGGAGTCTCCGCCCAAGAATGGGAGGAAAACTGTTTTTT.

This clonotype is deemed medium-sized (0.01 to 0.1%). The V and J genes are TRBV5-1 and TRBJ1-6; possibly TRBD1 for D (6 bases). The CDR3 loop spans 16 amino acids. CDR1 and CDR2 from the germline V gene are SGHRS and YFSETQ. The germline V and J ends were trimmed by 4 bases and 7 bases, with 18 bases remaining between them. DNA of the CDR3: TGCGCCAGCAGCCCTTCGACCGCGCAGGGGAATTCACCCCTCCACTTT. It specifies CASSPSTAQGNSPLHF.

This clonotype appeared many times. This chain links TRBV4-2 with TRBJ2-7, with 10 bases identical to TRBD1. Germline values: CDR1 LGHNA, CDR2 YNFKEQ. With 2 bases clipped from V and 4 bases from J, the junction kept 8 bases outside the gene matches. The CDR3 sequence is 16 residues long. The CDR3 DNA sequence: TGTGCCAGCAGCCAATCGGAGACAGGGGGCAGTTACGAGCAGTACTTC. Protein product: CASSQSETGGSYEQYF.

Many counts were recorded for this clonotype. J is TRBJ2-5 and V is TRBV30; D is ambiguous. Germline lookup yields CDR1 GTSNPN and CDR2 SVGIG (reference sequence). Trimming removed 3 bases at V and 5 bases at J, with 16 bases between. The CDR3 extends over 14 amino acids. The CDR3 protein is CAWREKTRRETQYF. The CDR3 coding sequence is TGTGCCTGGAGGGAAAAGACCCGCCGGGAGACCCAGTACTTC.

This clonotype occurred a few times. The rearrangement uses TRBV30 and TRBJ1-1; 7 bases agree with TRBD1. V dropped 1 base and J dropped 1; count of bases not matched to a gene: 9. The CDR3 is 16 amino acids. The germline V gene encodes CDR1 GTSNPN and CDR2 SVGIG (reference sequence). As DNA, the CDR3 is TGTGCCTGGAGTGGCGGGCCACAGGGGCAGAACACTGAAGCTTTCTTT. Protein: CAWSGGPQGQNTEAFF. The variable domain in full, completed from reference TRBV30 and TRBJ1-1, reads SQTIHQWPATLVQPVGSPLSLECTVEGTSNPNLYWYRQAAGRGLQLLFYSVGIGQISSEVPQNLSASRPQDRQFILSSKKLLLSDSGFYLCAWSGGPQGQNTEAFFGQGTRLTVV.

The table lists this clonotype with many counts. The chain links TRBV12-3 or TRBV12-4 to TRBJ1-1, with D possibly being TRBD1 (6 bases). The CDR3 has 15 residues. V dropped 7 bases and J dropped 4 bases, with 19 bases sitting between them. CDR3 DNA: TGTGCCAGCATTCAAACAGGGTTGGGCAGCACTGAAGCTTTCTTT. Protein sequence: CASIQTGLGSTEAFF.

This clonotype was detected many times. The J gene is TRBJ1-1, the V gene TRBV20-1; D gene ambiguous. V was clipped by 3 bases and J by 0 bases, with 14 bases between them. CDR3 length: 15 amino acids. The germline V gene encodes CDR1 DFQATT and CDR2 SNEGSKA (reference sequence). CDR3 DNA: TGCAGTGCTAGTCCTTTGAACAGTGTGAACACTGAAGCTTTCTTT. Translation gives CSASPLNSVNTEAFF.